The T cell receptor (beta chain) under discussion was sequenced for a study of blood T cell repertoires in COVID-19. From germline, CDR1 is GTSNPN and CDR2 SVGIG (reference sequence). The CDR3 consists of 13 residues. V was pared by 0 bases and J by 4 bases, with 7 bases between. As handled by the study authors: For nucleated cells, counts were estimated from reference gene primer amplification. Sequencing used immunoSEQ multiplex PCR; TCRdb keeps in-frame clones, though not all of them. V and J calls plus clone size are reproduced from that table; the DNA served to infer D and trimming. The repertoire holds 55,000 to 70,000 clones, with 80% to 90% as singletons.

This chain connects TRBV30 to TRBJ1-5; D unclear. The receptor comes from a man in his fifties or sixties with active or convalescent COVID-19. The sequenced material came from peripheral blood. The CDR3 reads CAWSVEGNQPQHF. The CDR3 DNA sequence: TGTGCCTGGAGTGTAGAGGGTAATCAGCCCCAGCATTTT.